These 19 T cell receptor beta chains originate from one sample sequenced in a study of blood T cell repertoires in COVID-19. Clones were sequenced by immunoSEQ multiplex PCR, and TCRdb holds only the in-frame ones, with some missing. The sample holds approximately 200,000 clones; 85% to 90% are singletons and the top ten take 1.2%. Sample: PBMCs or T cells enriched from blood (not recorded which). The receptors derive from a man under 40 who had recovered from COVID-19.

The V and J genes are TRBV27 and TRBJ2-2; D remains unclear. Germline V gene lookup returns CDR1 MNHEY and CDR2 SMNVEV (reference sequence). The CDR3 sequence is 16 residues long. V lost 3 bases and J lost 5, with 16 bases in between. CDR3 residues: CASSLWAPVWTGELFF. DNA for the CDR3: TGTGCCAGCAGTTTGTGGGCTCCGGTTTGGACCGGGGAGCTGTTTTTT.

The V and J genes are TRBV7-9 and TRBJ2-1; D ambiguous. This CDR3 spans 14 amino acids. CDR1 SEHNR and CDR2 FQNEAQ come from the germline V gene (reference sequence). Deletions cut 6 bases from V and 6 bases from J, with 15 bases between. In DNA form, the CDR3 reads TGTGCCAGCAGTTTTCACCTACTTCTCAATGAGCAGTTCTTC. Amino acid sequence: CASSFHLLLNEQFF.

The chain uses TRBV5-4 and TRBJ2-3, with 11 bases matching TRBD2. With V trimmed by 4 bases and J by 1 base, 5 bases remained unmatched. The germline V gene has CDR1 SGHNT and CDR2 YYREEE (reference sequence). This CDR3 region has 16 residues. CDR3 sequence: CASSTPGLAGTDTQYF. Written as DNA, the CDR3 is TGTGCCAGCAGCACCCCGGGACTAGCGGGCACAGATACGCAGTATTTT.

The rearrangement joins TRBV19 to TRBJ1-5; D unresolved. The CDR3 is 14 residues long. With 4 bases removed from V and 5 bases from J, the gap between germline ends came to 12 bases. CDR1 is LNHDA, CDR2 SQIVND, per germline (reference sequence). CDR3 amino acids: CASSKRLVDQPQHF. CDR3 DNA: TGTGCCAGTAGTAAACGACTCGTCGATCAGCCCCAGCATTTT.

V gene TRBV29-1 combines with J gene TRBJ2-1, with 11 nucleotides matching TRBD2. Germline-derived CDR1 and CDR2 are SQVTM and ANQGSEA. J lost 9 bases, V lost 4 bases, and 5 bases had no gene match. The CDR3 loop spans 13 amino acids. This CDR3 is CSVVTSGRAEQFF. The CDR3 region has the DNA TGCAGCGTTGTAACTAGCGGGAGAGCTGAGCAGTTCTTC.

The rearrangement joins TRBV30 to TRBJ1-1; TRBD1 matches 7 bases. Trimming cost V 5 bases and J 4 bases; bases outside gene matches: 10. The CDR3 loop spans 14 amino acids. The germline V gene has CDR1 GTSNPN and CDR2 SVGIG (reference sequence). The CDR3 protein is CAWVTGREGTEAFF. The CDR3 DNA reads TGTGCCTGGGTGACAGGGAGAGAGGGCACTGAAGCTTTCTTT.

This rearrangement joins TRBV9 to TRBJ2-3; 8 bases fit TRBD2. V was pared by 0 bases and J by 4 bases, with 7 bases of the junction left unmatched. The CDR3 has 16 residues. Germline CDR1 reads SGDLS; CDR2 reads YYNGEE. CDR3 in DNA: TGTGCCAGCAGCGTAGCCCCGGGACTAGAATCAGATACGCAGTATTTT. Translating gives CASSVAPGLESDTQYF.

The CDR3 here is CATRPGQGTNSNQPQHF. The CDR3 DNA reads as TGTGCCACCCGACCGGGACAGGGGACTAATAGCAATCAGCCCCAGCATTTT. The gene calls are TRBV19 and TRBJ1-5; 10 bases are shared with TRBD1. The junction had 12 bases not matched to a gene; V was cut back by 10 bases and J by 0 bases. Looked up from germline, CDR1 is LNHDA and CDR2 is SQIVND (reference sequence). This CDR3 contains 17 residues.

The chain links TRBV6-1 to TRBJ1-1; D possibly corresponds to TRBD1 (5 bases). The CDR3 is made up of 17 amino acids. V was shortened by 2 bases and J by 3 bases, with 19 bases between the two germline ends. Per the germline V gene, CDR1 is MNHNS and CDR2 is SASEGT. This chain's CDR3 is CASSERWGGLGYTEAFF. The CDR3 DNA follows: TGTGCCAGCAGTGAAAGATGGGGGGGACTGGGTTACACTGAAGCTTTCTTT.

The genes are TRBV24-1 and TRBJ1-2; no clear D. There are 13 residues in the CDR3. The V gene's germline CDR1 is KGHDR and CDR2 SFDVKD. Trimming took off 3 bases at V and 5 bases at J, with 9 bases between the two ends. CDR3 sequence reads: CATSDPKRYGYTF. Here the CDR3 DNA reads TGTGCCACCAGTGATCCGAAGCGTTATGGCTACACCTTC.

A few counts support this clone. The rearrangement joins TRBV11-2 to TRBJ2-7, with TRBD2 matching 10 bases. This CDR3 spans 17 amino acids. V was pared by 4 bases and J by 3 bases, with 12 bases of the junction left unmatched. CDR1 is SGHAT and CDR2 is FQNNGV in the germline V gene. The CDR3 is CASSSHHSGGIHYEQYF. CDR3 nucleotides: TGTGCCAGCAGCTCACACCATAGCGGGGGGATACACTACGAGCAGTACTTC.

The chain recombines TRBV5-4 with TRBJ1-6; no clear D gene. Between the trimmed V and J ends, which lost 2 bases and 7 bases, there was a span of 10 bases. The CDR3 extends over 14 amino acids. Germline V gene lookup returns CDR1 SGHNT and CDR2 YYREEE (reference sequence). The CDR3 nucleotides read TGTGCCAGCAGCTTCCCCGGGAGAAATTCACCCCTCCACTTT. Translated: CASSFPGRNSPLHF.

The rearrangement links TRBV19 to TRBJ2-2, with 14 positions matching TRBD2. CDR1 LNHDA and CDR2 SQIVND come from the germline V gene (reference sequence). V dropped 4 bases and J dropped 3; count of bases not matched to a gene: 7. CDR3 size: 18 residues. The CDR3 is CASSKMGLAGVDTGELFF. The CDR3 bases are TGTGCCAGTAGTAAAATGGGACTAGCGGGAGTGGACACCGGGGAGCTGTTTTTT.

This clone was counted at least ten times. The rearrangement joins TRBV5-6 to TRBJ2-7; TRBD2 aligns across 10 bases. The germline CDR1 and CDR2 sequences are SGHDT and YYEEEE. The CDR3 is 14 residues long. The junction had 1 base not matched to a gene; V was cut back by 1 base and J by 3 bases. Here the CDR3 DNA reads TGTGCCAGCAGCTTGACTAGCGGGAACTACGAGCAGTACTTC. Translated: CASSLTSGNYEQYF.

V usage is TRBV5-1 and J usage is TRBJ1-6, with D tentatively TRBD1 (5 bases). V shed 4 bases and J shed 0 bases, with 5 bases lying between them. This CDR3 has 14 amino acids. Germline lookup yields CDR1 SGHRS and CDR2 YFSETQ. The CDR3: CASSQGSYNSPLHF. The CDR3 bases are TGCGCCAGCAGCCAGGGCTCCTATAATTCACCCCTCCACTTT.

This chain uses TRBV11-3 with TRBJ2-5; 9 bases line up with TRBD1. Germline V gene data show CDR1 as SGHNT and CDR2 as YENEEA. The length of the CDR3 is 16 residues. The V segment lost 2 bases and the J segment 5 bases; nucleotides outside the gene matches: 9. In DNA form, the CDR3 reads TGTGCCAGCAGCTTAAGGGGACAGGGTGTGGGGGAGACCCAGTACTTC. The encoded protein is CASSLRGQGVGETQYF.

The genes are TRBV11-2 and TRBJ1-1; TRBD1 matches 8 bases. The J segment lost 4 bases and the V segment lost 1 base, leaving 5 bases of the junction unmatched. The CDR3 extends over 15 amino acids. From germline, CDR1 is SGHAT and CDR2 FQNNGV. CDR3 nucleotides: TGTGCCAGCAGCTTAGGGCCAACAGGGGGCACTGAAGCTTTCTTT. Its translation: CASSLGPTGGTEAFF.

V is TRBV6-2 or TRBV6-3 and J is TRBJ2-7; 12 bases align to TRBD2. The V segment lost 0 bases and the J segment 2 bases; nucleotides outside the gene matches: 8. The CDR3 has 18 residues. Germline values: CDR1 MNHEY, CDR2 SVGEGT. The CDR3 reads CASSYSTSGSWDAYEQYF. Here the CDR3 DNA reads TGTGCCAGCAGTTACTCGACTAGCGGGAGTTGGGACGCCTACGAGCAGTACTTC.

The CDR3 here is CASSLNKIGTRSYEQYF. The CDR3 DNA is TGTGCCAGCAGTTTAAATAAGATCGGGACACGTTCCTACGAGCAGTACTTC. The chain combines TRBV28 with TRBJ2-7, with D tentatively TRBD1 (6 bases). The germline CDR1 and CDR2 sequences are MDHEN and SYDVKM. This CDR3 is 17 amino acids long. V was shortened by 2 bases and J by 1 base, with 18 bases between the two germline ends.